These 25 T cell receptor beta chains share one sample of origin, sequenced in a study of T-cell memory formation after mild COVID-19. Each CDR3 protein is one row after TCRdb ran MiXCR on the 5' RACE reads. The profile shows about 57,000 distinct CDR3 sequences, roughly an eighth of them singletons. Sequenced material: PBMCs or a T cell subset sorted from them (not recorded which). These receptors all come from a man in his late teens or twenties who had mild COVID-19 (a few samples of this study predate the infection). Cell type and time point are not known.

This CDR3 reads CASSSHGGREFEQYF. The CDR3 DNA reads TGTGCCAGCAGCTCCCATGGCGGGAGGGAGTTCGAGCAGTACTTC. This chain uses TRBV6-5 with TRBJ2-7, with 9 bases that match TRBD2. The junction had 12 bases not matched to a gene; V was cut back by 6 bases and J by 6 bases. This CDR3 region has 15 residues. Germline V gives CDR1 MNHEY, CDR2 SVGAGI.

At least ten counts were recorded for this clonotype. V gene TRBV7-8 combines with J gene TRBJ2-3, with 10 bases identical to TRBD2. Trimming cost V 0 bases and J 4 bases; bases outside gene matches: 4. The CDR3 is made up of 16 amino acids. Germline CDR1 is SGHVS and CDR2 is FQNEAQ. CDR3 coding DNA: TGTGCCAGCAGCTTAGCTGCAGCGGGGGGGCCAGATACGCAGTATTTT. Translated, it gives CASSLAAAGGPDTQYF.

This clonotype was detected a few times. The V and J genes are TRBV4-1 and TRBJ2-3; the D is unclear. This CDR3 has 16 amino acids. Germline V gene sequence: CDR1 MGHRA, CDR2 YSYEKL. V was clipped by 1 base and J by 1 base, with 12 bases between them. This chain's CDR3 is CASSQVSQDRTDTQYF. The CDR3 coding sequence is TGCGCCAGCAGCCAAGTGTCGCAGGACCGCACAGATACGCAGTATTTT.

The gene calls are TRBV5-1 and TRBJ2-5, with no clear D. The ends were cut back, 4 bases at V and 5 bases at J, with 15 bases in the middle. The germline V gene has CDR1 SGHRS and CDR2 YFSETQ. CDR3 size: 14 residues. CDR3: CASSPANIRETQYF. The CDR3 DNA sequence: TGCGCCAGCAGCCCGGCAAACATTCGCGAGACCCAGTACTTC.

Ten or more counts support this clonotype. The genes are TRBV2 and TRBJ2-2; 11 bases fit TRBD1. This CDR3 comprises 15 residues. V was pared by 10 bases and J by 5 bases, with 9 bases of the junction left unmatched. CDR1 and CDR2 (germline): SNHLY, FYNNEI. The CDR3 loop reads CATWAGQGGTGELFF. The CDR3, as DNA: TGTGCCACCTGGGCGGGACAGGGGGGGACCGGGGAGCTGTTTTTT. Filled out from reference TRBV2 and TRBJ2-2, the complete variable domain reads EPEVTQTPSHQVTQMGQEVILRCVPISNHLYFYWYRQILGQKVEFLVSFYNNEISEKSEIFDDQFSVERPDGSNFTLKIRSTKLEDSAMYFCATWAGQGGTGELFFGEGSRLTVL.

This clonotype was counted only a few times. The chain carries TRBV6-5 and TRBJ1-2, with D possibly matching TRBD1 (6 bases). CDR3 size: 17 residues. V gave up 5 bases and J gave up 7 bases, with 26 bases separating them. In germline, CDR1 is MNHEY, CDR2 SVGAGI. The CDR3 coding sequence is TGTGCCAGCAGTCAGTCTGTAGCCGGGACAAGAGTCTCTGGCTACACCTTC. As protein: CASSQSVAGTRVSGYTF.

This clonotype was seen a handful of times. The chain has TRBV5-6 and TRBJ2-6, with a possible D match to TRBD2 (6 bases). Germline loops: CDR1 SGHDT, CDR2 YYEEEE. The V gene lost 5 bases and the J gene lost 11 bases, with 20 bases spanning the gap. The CDR3 covers 15 residues. CDR3 coding DNA: TGTGCCAGCAGTTGGCGATTCGCGGGGTCTGACGTCCTGACTTTC. This translates into CASSWRFAGSDVLTF.

The chain combines TRBV20-1 with TRBJ1-2, with D tentatively TRBD1 (6 bases). There are 12 residues in the CDR3. Looked up from germline, CDR1 is DFQATT and CDR2 is SNEGSKA (reference sequence). With 5 bases removed from V and 6 bases from J, the gap between germline ends came to 13 bases. For the CDR3, the DNA is TGCAGTGCTCCACTGGACAGTGATGGCTACACCTTC. Translated: CSAPLDSDGYTF.

This clonotype was counted between two and nine times. The genes are TRBV12-5 and TRBJ2-2; D uncertain. The CDR3 spans 12 residues. The germline V gene encodes CDR1 LGHNT and CDR2 FRNRAP. V was shortened by 6 bases and J by 3 bases, with 5 bases between the two germline ends. The CDR3 spells CASGRDTGELFF. The DNA of the CDR3 is TGTGCTAGTGGACGCGACACCGGGGAGCTGTTTTTT.

This chain joins TRBV20-1 and TRBJ2-3, with 8 bases lining up with TRBD1. V trimming: 3 bases; J trimming: 6 bases; junction bases outside the gene matches: 11. Germline V gene sequence: CDR1 DFQATT, CDR2 SNEGSKA (reference sequence). The CDR3 sequence is 15 residues long. The DNA of the CDR3 is TGCAGTGCTAGGCTAGACAGGGGAGGTGGGGATACGCAGTATTTT. This gives the protein CSARLDRGGGDTQYF.

This clonotype was seen ten or more times. The chain couples TRBV9 to TRBJ2-6; possibly TRBD1 for D (5 bases). The CDR3 contains 15 residues. Trimming cost V 1 base and J 0 bases, with 5 bases left between them. CDR1 SGDLS and CDR2 YYNGEE come from the germline V gene. For the CDR3, the DNA is TGTGCCAGCAGCGTACAGGGCTCTGGGGCCAACGTCCTGACTTTC. Amino acids: CASSVQGSGANVLTF.

This clonotype was seen ten or more times. The rearrangement joins TRBV7-2 to TRBJ2-7, with no clear D. The germline V gene encodes CDR1 SGHTA and CDR2 FQGNSA. V was shortened by 6 bases and J by 3 bases, with 6 bases between the two germline ends. CDR3 length: 11 residues. The CDR3 DNA reads TGTGCCAGCAGTCCTAGCTACGAGCAGTACTTC. It specifies CASSPSYEQYF.

V gene TRBV5-1 combines with J gene TRBJ1-4; D not certain. CDR1 is SGHRS, CDR2 YFSETQ, per germline. The CDR3 spans 18 residues. V gave up 0 bases and J gave up 5 bases, with 20 bases separating them. CDR3 bases: TGCGCCAGCAGCTTGGTCCCCTCAGGTTCACAAGGGAATGAAAAACTGTTTTTT. This translates into CASSLVPSGSQGNEKLFF.

The V and J genes are TRBV3-1 and TRBJ2-2; D is unclear. The CDR3 totals 12 residues. Trimming removed 2 bases from V and 5 bases from J, with 3 bases in between. Germline-derived CDR1 and CDR2 are LGHDT and YNNKEL (reference sequence). The CDR3 reads CASSQFTGELFF. The CDR3 coding sequence is TGTGCCAGCAGCCAATTTACCGGGGAGCTGTTTTTT.

The J gene is TRBJ2-7, the V gene TRBV19; 13 bases fit TRBD2. This CDR3 region has 16 residues. The germline CDR1 and CDR2 sequences are LNHDA and SQIVND (reference sequence). The ends lost 6 bases at V and 3 bases at J; junction bases unmatched: 8. DNA for the CDR3: TGTGCCAGTAGCGAGACTAGCGGGGGGCCTGTCTACGAGCAGTACTTC. Amino acids: CASSETSGGPVYEQYF.

As concerns this clonotype: At one boundary the junction diverges from the germline segment, which might be a read error. This chain uses TRBV5-5 with TRBJ1-2; 7 bases map to TRBD1. CDR1 SGHKS and CDR2 YYEKEE come from the germline V gene (reference sequence). The CDR3 spans 14 residues. The CDR3 sequence: CSSSLNQGGPGYTF. CDR3 in DNA: TGTTCCAGCAGCTTGAACCAGGGGGGGCCTGGCTACACCTTC.

This clonotype has only one observation. CDR3 loop: CASSPLAEGAGELFF. CDR3 DNA: TGTGCCAGCAGCCCCCTAGCGGAGGGGGCGGGGGAGCTGTTTTTT. The chain employs TRBV3-1 and TRBJ2-2; D may correspond to TRBD1 or TRBD2 (7 bases each). CDR3 size: 15 residues. Trimming cost V 4 bases and J 8 bases, with 17 bases left between them. The V gene's germline CDR1 is LGHDT and CDR2 YNNKEL (reference sequence). The full variable domain, completed using reference TRBV3-1 and TRBJ2-2, is DTAVSQTPKYLVTQMGNDKSIKCEQNLGHDTMYWYKQDSKKFLKIMFSYNNKELIINETVPNRFSPKSPDKAHLNLHINSLELGDSAVYFCASSPLAEGAGELFFGEGSRLTVL.

Ten or more counts support this clonotype. This chain links TRBV7-9 with TRBJ2-4; TRBD2 matches 9 bases. This CDR3 comprises 16 residues. The germline CDR1 and CDR2 sequences are SEHNR and FQNEAQ (reference sequence). V was clipped by 5 bases and J by 0 bases; unmatched bases: 5. In DNA, the CDR3 is TGTGCCAGCAGCGCCAGCGGGGGGCTAGCCAAAAACATTCAGTACTTC. As protein: CASSASGGLAKNIQYF. The variable domain in full, completed from reference TRBV7-9 and TRBJ2-4, reads DTGVSQNPRHKITKRGQNVTFRCDPISEHNRLYWYRQTLGQGPEFLTYFQNEAQLEKSRLLSDRFSAERPKGSFSTLEIQRTEQGDSAMYLCASSASGGLAKNIQYFGAGTRLSVL.

This clonotype occurred a few times. The rearrangement uses TRBV11-3 and TRBJ2-2; TRBD2 might be the D (6 bases). This CDR3 has 14 amino acids. Trimming removed 3 bases from V and 7 bases from J, with 12 bases in between. The germline gives CDR1 SGHNT, CDR2 YENEEA. CDR3 in DNA: TGTGCCAGCAGCTTGGGGGGTAATGGCGGGGAGCTGTTTTTT. It translates to CASSLGGNGGELFF. Using reference TRBV11-3 and TRBJ2-2 for the parts outside the CDR3, the full variable domain is EAGVVQSPRYKIIEKKQPVAFWCNPISGHNTLYWYLQNLGQGPELLIRYENEEAVDDSQLPKDRFSAERLKGVDSTLKIQPAELGDSAVYLCASSLGGNGGELFFGEGSRLTVL.

There are many counts of this clonotype. The chain combines TRBV20-1 with TRBJ2-1; no reliable D call. The CDR3 covers 11 residues. Germline CDR1 is DFQATT and CDR2 is SNEGSKA (reference sequence). Trimming removed 3 bases from V and 6 bases from J, with 6 bases in between. DNA of the CDR3: TGCAGTGCTAGTGGCCCCAATGAGCAGTTCTTC. As protein: CSASGPNEQFF.

The V gene is TRBV28, the J gene TRBJ1-2; TRBD1 matches at 7 bases. The CDR3 is 11 residues long. V lost 8 bases and J lost 8; bases outside the gene matches: 5. Looked up from germline, CDR1 is MDHEN and CDR2 is SYDVKM. The CDR3 sequence: CASSRGEGYTF. In nucleotides, the CDR3 is TGTGCCAGCTCCAGGGGGGAAGGCTACACCTTC.

The genes are TRBV20-1 and TRBJ1-2; 12 bases map to TRBD1. Germline CDR1 and CDR2: DFQATT and SNEGSKA (reference sequence). Trimming took 0 bases from V and 4 from J; bases not matched to a gene: 6. The CDR3 is made up of 16 amino acids. The CDR3 here is CSAREGTGGILYGYTF. The CDR3 nucleotides read TGCAGTGCTAGAGAAGGGACAGGGGGCATTCTCTATGGCTACACCTTC.

This sequence joins TRBV2 and TRBJ2-2; D may be TRBD1 (6 bases). Between the trimmed V and J ends, which lost 8 bases and 5 bases, there was a span of 9 bases. The CDR3 runs 12 residues. The germline CDR1 and CDR2 sequences are SNHLY and FYNNEI. The CDR3 DNA is TGTGCCAGCGCAGGGGAAACCGGGGAGCTGTTTTTT. It yields the protein CASAGETGELFF.

This clonotype was seen more than once but under ten times. V and J are TRBV12-3 or TRBV12-4 and TRBJ1-1; D not resolved. The germline V and J ends were trimmed by 2 bases and 1 base, with 5 bases remaining between them. This CDR3 contains 13 residues. The CDR3: CASSLWENTEAFF. The CDR3 DNA reads as TGTGCCAGCAGTTTATGGGAGAACACTGAAGCTTTCTTT.

This clonotype has only a few counts. The chain combines TRBV4-3 with TRBJ1-2, with 7 bases identical to TRBD1. Trimming took 0 bases from V and 2 from J; bases not matched to a gene: 6. The CDR3 runs to 16 residues. Germline lookup yields CDR1 LGHNA and CDR2 YSLEER. Here the CDR3 DNA reads TGCGCCAGCAGCCAAGATACGACAGGGACAAACTATGGCTACACCTTC. This codes for CASSQDTTGTNYGYTF.